This T cell receptor (beta chain) was sequenced for a study of neurological immune-mediated disorders. Regarding time point: technical triplicate 1. This clonotype was detected many times. From the 5' RACE reads, TCRdb called clonotypes with MiXCR, one entry per CDR3 protein. Of tens of thousands of distinct CDR3 sequences in the sample, approximately 13% were seen once. This sequence was found in a female donor with HTLV-1-associated myelopathy (HAM/TSP). The sample was CD4+ T cells from blood.

CDR3 region: CATSAVAGGLNEQFF. The CDR3 region has the DNA TGTGCCACCAGTGCGGTAGCGGGGGGGCTTAATGAGCAGTTCTTC. The rearrangement uses TRBV24-1 and TRBJ2-1; 11 bases line up with TRBD2. CDR1 KGHDR and CDR2 SFDVKD come from the germline V gene. The CDR3 is 15 amino acids. V was clipped by 5 bases and J by 7 bases; unmatched bases: 6.